A selection of T cell receptor beta chains follows, all from one sample in a study of shared clonotypes between healthy human individuals. Assay: immunoSEQ multiplex PCR; the TCRdb copy retains only in-frame clones and omits some. The top ten clones hold approximately 0.38% of a sample with fewer than 1.6 million clones, 97% to 99% of them seen once. The sequenced sample was naive CD4+ T cells sorted from blood. Source of these receptors: a man aged 30 to 45 in good health. Both conserved end residues are part of each CDR3. Each record gives: clone size, D gene, V gene, J gene, CDR3 DNA, CDR3 protein. D genes are given only for firm matches. Part of the rows lack a size; the others show once, few, many or a class for expanded clones.

size: -
D: TRBD1
V: TRBV10-1
J: TRBJ2-7
DNA: TGCGCCAGCAGTGAGTCCGGGACAGGGACCTACGAGCAGTACTTC
CDR3: CASSESGTGTYEQYF

size: -
D: TRBD1
V: TRBV7-2
J: TRBJ2-3
DNA: TGTGCCAGCAGCTTAGGCCAGGGGGCGGGTTCAGATACGCAGTATTTT
CDR3: CASSLGQGAGSDTQYF

size: -
D: -
V: TRBV9
J: TRBJ2-5
DNA: TGTGCCAGCAGCGTGGGCCTGTACCAAGAGACCCAGTACTTC
CDR3: CASSVGLYQETQYF

size: -
D: -
V: TRBV19
J: TRBJ1-1
DNA: TGTGCCAGTAGTATCCCAGGAAAGAGCACTGAAGCTTTCTTT
CDR3: CASSIPGKSTEAFF

size: once
D: -
V: TRBV28
J: TRBJ2-1
DNA: TGTGCCAGCAGTTTATTCCGCGGGGCCAGCTCCTACAATGAGCAGTTCTTC
CDR3: CASSLFRGASSYNEQFF

size: -
D: -
V: TRBV5-5
J: TRBJ2-3
DNA: TGTGCCAGCTCGAAACAGGGATACACAGATACGCAGTATTTT
CDR3: CASSKQGYTDTQYF

size: once
D: -
V: TRBV6-5
J: TRBJ2-5
DNA: TGTGCCAGCAGTTACTCTCGGTTAGAGACCCAGTACTTC
CDR3: CASSYSRLETQYF

size: -
D: TRBD2
V: TRBV5-1
J: TRBJ2-1
DNA: TGCGCCAGCAGCCCTAGCGGGAGAGCCTACAATGAGCAGTTCTTC
CDR3: CASSPSGRAYNEQFF

size: -
D: TRBD2
V: TRBV7-6
J: TRBJ2-7
DNA: TGTGCCAGCAGCTCCCGACTAGCGGGAGGGCCCAACGAGCAGTACTTC
CDR3: CASSSRLAGGPNEQYF

size: -
D: -
V: TRBV19
J: TRBJ2-5
DNA: TGTGCCAGTAGCGGGACTCCTCAAGAGACCCAGTACTTC
CDR3: CASSGTPQETQYF

size: -
D: -
V: TRBV7-6
J: TRBJ2-7
DNA: TGTGCCAGCAGCTTAGTTAATGACATCCACTACGAGCAGTACTTC
CDR3: CASSLVNDIHYEQYF

size: -
D: -
V: TRBV4-1
J: TRBJ1-4
DNA: TGCGCCAGCAGCCAAGGCGCAACTAATGAAAAACTGTTTTTT
CDR3: CASSQGATNEKLFF

size: once
D: TRBD2
V: TRBV5-5
J: TRBJ2-1
DNA: TGTGCCAGCAGCCCGGGACTAGCGCGGAACAATGAGCAGTTCTTC
CDR3: CASSPGLARNNEQFF

size: -
D: TRBD1
V: TRBV7-9
J: TRBJ1-1
DNA: TGTGCCAGCAGCTATCCGGACAGGGCGAGCACTGAAGCTTTCTTT
CDR3: CASSYPDRASTEAFF

size: -
D: TRBD2
V: TRBV11-2
J: TRBJ2-7
DNA: TGTGCCAGCAGCCCTTCGGCGGGAGTAAGGCAGTACTTC
CDR3: CASSPSAGVRQYF

size: -
D: TRBD2
V: TRBV5-1
J: TRBJ2-7
DNA: TGCGCCAGCGGTCAAGCGGGGAGCTCCTACGAGCAGTACTTC
CDR3: CASGQAGSSYEQYF

size: once
D: -
V: TRBV5-1
J: TRBJ2-6
DNA: TGCGCCAGCAGCTTGGCACTGGCTGGGGCCAACGTCCTGACTTTC
CDR3: CASSLALAGANVLTF

size: -
D: -
V: TRBV6-5
J: TRBJ1-5
DNA: TGTGCCAGCAGCCAGAGGGGGGCGGGTCAGCCCCAGCATTTT
CDR3: CASSQRGAGQPQHF

size: -
D: -
V: TRBV19
J: TRBJ1-1
DNA: TGTGCCAGTAGTACTACTTTGAAGGGCACTGAAGCTTTCTTT
CDR3: CASSTTLKGTEAFF

size: -
D: -
V: TRBV7-9
J: TRBJ1-1
DNA: TGTGCCAGCAGCTTGGACACCGGTATGGCTTTCTTT
CDR3: CASSLDTGMAFF

size: once
D: TRBD1
V: TRBV7-3
J: TRBJ2-7
DNA: TGTGCCAGCAGCTTACTTGGGACAGGGACCCACGAGCAGTACTTC
CDR3: CASSLLGTGTHEQYF

size: -
D: TRBD1
V: TRBV5-4
J: TRBJ2-7
DNA: TGTGCCAGCAGCTTGGAGACAGGGAACTACGAGCAGTACTTC
CDR3: CASSLETGNYEQYF

size: few
D: TRBD1
V: TRBV6-6
J: TRBJ1-5
DNA: TGTGCCAGCGGACCGACAGGGGGCGAATATTTT
CDR3: CASGPTGGEYF

size: -
D: -
V: TRBV29-1
J: TRBJ2-1
DNA: TGCAGCGTTACAAAAAAGGTCTCCTACAATGAGCAGTTCTTC
CDR3: CSVTKKVSYNEQFF

size: -
D: -
V: TRBV6-5
J: TRBJ2-3
DNA: TGTGCCAGCAGTTACCCAGGGGCAGATACGCAGTATTTT
CDR3: CASSYPGADTQYF

size: -
D: TRBD2
V: TRBV29-1
J: TRBJ2-7
DNA: TGCAGCATCACCGGGACTAACCTCTACGAGCAGTACTTC
CDR3: CSITGTNLYEQYF

size: -
D: TRBD2
V: TRBV18
J: TRBJ2-1
DNA: TGTGCCAGCTCACCAGAGATTGCGGGACTACTTTACAATGAGCAGTTCTTC
CDR3: CASSPEIAGLLYNEQFF

size: -
D: TRBD2
V: TRBV9
J: TRBJ2-1
DNA: TGTGCCAGCAGCCTCTTGAGCGGGAGCGACAATGAGCAGTTCTTC
CDR3: CASSLLSGSDNEQFF

size: -
D: -
V: TRBV7-3
J: TRBJ2-7
DNA: TGTGCCAGCAGCGCGCCGAGCTCCTACGAGCAGTACTTC
CDR3: CASSAPSSYEQYF

size: -
D: TRBD2
V: TRBV6-1
J: TRBJ2-1
DNA: TGTGCCAGCAGTGCCCAGCGGGGCTACAATGAGCAGTTCTTC
CDR3: CASSAQRGYNEQFF

size: -
D: TRBD2
V: TRBV28
J: TRBJ2-3
DNA: TGTGCCAGCAGTCGATTCTCTAGCGGGAGAGGGGCGGATACGCAGTATTTT
CDR3: CASSRFSSGRGADTQYF

size: -
D: -
V: TRBV4-1
J: TRBJ1-2
DNA: TGCGCCAGCAGCCAAGACGGCCGAAGCTATGGCTACACCTTC
CDR3: CASSQDGRSYGYTF

size: -
D: -
V: TRBV18
J: TRBJ2-5
DNA: TGTGCCAGCTCACCACCAGGGCTAGAGACCCAGTACTTC
CDR3: CASSPPGLETQYF

size: -
D: TRBD2
V: TRBV28
J: TRBJ2-1
DNA: TGTGCCAGCAGACTAAAGCGGGAAGAGCAGTTCTTC
CDR3: CASRLKREEQFF

size: -
D: -
V: TRBV5-1
J: TRBJ2-5
DNA: TGCGCCAGCTGGAGGGGGGAGTCGGAAGAGACCCAGTACTTC
CDR3: CASWRGESEETQYF

size: -
D: -
V: TRBV7-9
J: TRBJ2-1
DNA: TGTGCCAGCAGCTTAGCGCGGGATAAGGGCAATGAGCAGTTCTTC
CDR3: CASSLARDKGNEQFF

size: -
D: TRBD2
V: TRBV11-3
J: TRBJ2-5
DNA: TGTGCCAGCAGCTTTAGCGGGAGGGCAGGAGAGACCCAGTACTTC
CDR3: CASSFSGRAGETQYF

size: -
D: -
V: TRBV27
J: TRBJ1-4
DNA: TGTGCCAGCAGTGTAACAGGGGAAAAACTGTTTTTT
CDR3: CASSVTGEKLFF

size: -
D: TRBD1
V: TRBV4-1
J: TRBJ1-3
DNA: TGCGCCAGCAGCCATACGCGGACAGGGTCTGGAAACACCATATATTTT
CDR3: CASSHTRTGSGNTIYF

size: -
D: -
V: TRBV5-1
J: TRBJ2-7
DNA: TGCGCCAGCAGCCGGGAACCGTCCTACGAGCAGTACTTC
CDR3: CASSREPSYEQYF

size: -
D: TRBD1
V: TRBV5-4
J: TRBJ2-3
DNA: TGTGCCAGCAGCCTCCCGGGACAGGCAACCACAGATACGCAGTATTTT
CDR3: CASSLPGQATTDTQYF

size: -
D: -
V: TRBV6-5
J: TRBJ2-5
DNA: TGTGCCAGCAGTAAGCCTCGTGGGGAAGAGACCCAGTACTTC
CDR3: CASSKPRGEETQYF

size: -
D: -
V: TRBV7-2
J: TRBJ1-1
DNA: TGTGCCAGCAGCTTAGCGAGTCCGGGGGTGAACACTGAAGCTTTCTTT
CDR3: CASSLASPGVNTEAFF

size: -
D: -
V: TRBV9
J: TRBJ2-7
DNA: TGTGCCAGCAGCGTAGCGCACGGGGACTACGAGCAGTACTTC
CDR3: CASSVAHGDYEQYF

size: -
D: -
V: TRBV20-1
J: TRBJ1-1
DNA: TGCAGTGCCAGGTCCTCTTTAGAAGCTTTCTTT
CDR3: CSARSSLEAFF

size: once
D: -
V: TRBV9
J: TRBJ2-2
DNA: TGTGCCAGCAGCCCGAGGACGAACACCGGGGAGCTGTTTTTT
CDR3: CASSPRTNTGELFF

size: -
D: -
V: TRBV15
J: TRBJ2-7
DNA: TGTGCCACCAGCAGAGATCTTGTGGCGATATACGAGCAGTACTTC
CDR3: CATSRDLVAIYEQYF

size: few
D: TRBD2
V: TRBV9
J: TRBJ2-2
DNA: TGTGCCAGCAGCGTAGATCCGGGAGGGCCGACCGGGGAGCTGTTTTTT
CDR3: CASSVDPGGPTGELFF

size: -
D: -
V: TRBV29-1
J: TRBJ1-2
DNA: TGCAGCGGGTGGTTCTATGGCTACACCTTC
CDR3: CSGWFYGYTF

size: once
D: TRBD1
V: TRBV7-8
J: TRBJ1-5
DNA: TGTGCCAGCAGCCCAACTCGGGACAGGGGGGTTCAGCCCCAGCATTTT
CDR3: CASSPTRDRGVQPQHF

size: -
D: TRBD1
V: TRBV6-1
J: TRBJ1-1
DNA: TGTGCCAGCAGCGCGGACAGGATGAACACTGAAGCTTTCTTT
CDR3: CASSADRMNTEAFF

size: -
D: -
V: TRBV5-1
J: TRBJ2-7
DNA: TGCGCCAGCAGCTTGGATGCAAGCTCCTACGAGCAGTACTTC
CDR3: CASSLDASSYEQYF

size: -
D: -
V: TRBV11-3
J: TRBJ2-1
DNA: TGTGCCAGCAGCTTAGCGCGTGGCGGAGAGCAGTTCTTC
CDR3: CASSLARGGEQFF

size: -
D: TRBD2
V: TRBV18
J: TRBJ2-7
DNA: TGTGCCAGCTCACAATCTAGCGGTGGCTCCTACGAGCAGTACTTC
CDR3: CASSQSSGGSYEQYF